This T cell receptor beta chain was captured by sequencing in a study of identical twins. This clonotype was detected only a few times. Its cognate antigen is unknown. Findings of the study overall: Sharing of beta out-of-frame sequences by twins showed a weaker excess.

One entry per CDR3 protein results from TCRdb running MiXCR on the 5' RACE reads. The repertoire holds just under 550,000 distinct CDR3 sequences, with around 15% as singletons. With 4 bases clipped from V and 0 bases from J, the junction kept 9 bases outside the gene matches. The CDR3 runs to 17 residues. Germline CDR1 and CDR2: SGHRS and YFSETQ. These data were likewise used in another study, on yellow fever vaccine responses in identical twins.

Sequencing was carried out using CD4+ T cells sorted from blood. The chain joins TRBV5-1 to TRBJ2-5; 10 bases match TRBD1. This clonotype was obtained from a woman aged 18-30 years in good health. CDR3 sequence: CASSPRDRGLYQETQYF. CDR3 sequence (DNA): TGCGCCAGCAGCCCCCGGGACAGGGGTTTGTACCAAGAGACCCAGTACTTC.